One and the same sample provided the 5 T cell receptor beta chains below, sequenced in a study of T cells in Graves' hyperthyroidism and ophthalmopathy. Amplified TCR beta CDR3 regions derived from RNA transcripts. An initial round of RT-PCR targeting the TCR CDR3 relied on the HTBI primer set. From the multiplex PCR reads, TCRdb called clonotypes with MiXCR, one entry per CDR3 protein. The sample has hundreds of thousands of distinct CDR3 sequences, roughly 15% seen once; the top ten hold 10%. The specimen sequenced was blood. The source of these receptors is a woman in her late teens or twenties with Graves' hyperthyroidism.

This clonotype was recorded at least ten times. CDR3 loop: CAHRGPNTEAFF. For the CDR3, the DNA is TGTGCTCACAGGGGGCCTAACACTGAAGCTTTCTTT. This rearrangement joins TRBV30 to TRBJ1-1; 9 bases agree with TRBD1. This CDR3 comprises 12 residues. Germline CDR1 GTSNPN, CDR2 SVGIG (reference sequence). Full variable domain (outside the CDR3, taken from reference TRBV30 and TRBJ1-1): SQTIHQWPATLVQPVGSPLSLECTVEGTSNPNLYWYRQAAGRGLQLLFYSVGIGQISSEVPQNLSASRPQDRQFILSSKKLLLSDSGFYLCAHRGPNTEAFFGQGTRLTVV.

The V call is TRBV4-1, the J call TRBJ2-7; possibly TRBD2 for D (5 bases). V was cut by 4 bases and J by 8 bases, with 18 bases left in between. From germline, CDR1 is MGHRA and CDR2 YSYEKL. This CDR3 region has 14 residues. In nucleotides, the CDR3 is TGCGCCAGCAGCCGACTGATAACTCCGGGGAAGCAGTACTTC. It translates to CASSRLITPGKQYF.

This clonotype was seen at least ten times. The J gene is TRBJ2-7, the V gene TRBV29-1, with D possibly TRBD2 on 6 matching bases. Trimming removed 0 bases from V and 6 bases from J, with 21 bases in between. This CDR3 spans 16 amino acids. In germline, CDR1 is SQVTM, CDR2 ANQGSEA. The CDR3 protein is CSVEDSRDGECGEQYF. As DNA, the CDR3 is TGCAGCGTTGAAGATTCGCGGGACGGTGAATGTGGCGAGCAGTACTTC.

This clonotype occurred a few times. The V gene is TRBV9, the J gene TRBJ2-7; 7 nucleotides line up with TRBD2. CDR3 length equals 15 residues. The germline gives CDR1 SGDLS, CDR2 YYNGEE. The J segment lost 3 bases and the V segment lost 4 bases, leaving 10 bases of the junction unmatched. The CDR3 bases are TGTGCCAGCAGCCTTACTAGCGCCCCAGTCTACGAGCAGTACTTC. Its protein product is CASSLTSAPVYEQYF.

This clonotype came up a few times. No DNA is shown, since the ends of the CDR3 on it are uncertain; the CDR3 is the one TCRdb lists. The chain couples TRBV7-2 to TRBJ2-5; TRBD1 reflects the table's D call only, with no check against the DNA. The CDR3 comprises 13 residues, both ends counted. In germline, CDR1 is SGHTA, CDR2 FQGNSA. CDR3 sequence reads: CASSLVGGGAADF.